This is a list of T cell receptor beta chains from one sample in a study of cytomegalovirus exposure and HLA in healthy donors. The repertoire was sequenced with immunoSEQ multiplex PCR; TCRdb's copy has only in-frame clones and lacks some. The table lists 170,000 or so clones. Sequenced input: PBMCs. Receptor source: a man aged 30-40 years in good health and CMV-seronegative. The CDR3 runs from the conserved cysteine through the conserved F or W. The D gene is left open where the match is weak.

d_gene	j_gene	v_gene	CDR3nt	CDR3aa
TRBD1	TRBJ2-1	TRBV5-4	TGTGCCAGCAGCTCCGGGACAGGGCCCTCCTACAATGAGCAGTTCTTC	CASSSGTGPSYNEQFF
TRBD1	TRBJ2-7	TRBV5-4	TGTGCCAGCAGCTCGGGGAAGACAGGGGCAGGCGAGCAGTACTTC	CASSSGKTGAGEQYF
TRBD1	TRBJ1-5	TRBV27	TGTGCCAGCAGTTTACAGAGACAGGGTAGGCATCAGCCCCAGCATTTT	CASSLQRQGRHQPQHF
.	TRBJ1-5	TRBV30	TGTGCCTGGAGTCCTGGGAGTCATCAGCCCCAGCATTTT	CAWSPGSHQPQHF
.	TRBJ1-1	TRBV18	TGTGCCAGCTCACCAACCTTGGTGGAGGGCACTGAAGCTTTCTTT	CASSPTLVEGTEAFF
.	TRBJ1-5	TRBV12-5	TGTGCTAGTGGTTTAGGTTGGGGGGAACAGCCCCAGCATTTT	CASGLGWGEQPQHF
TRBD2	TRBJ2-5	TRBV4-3	TGCGCCAGCAGCCAAGACATGGGTAGCGGGCTCGGGGAGACCCAGTACTTC	CASSQDMGSGLGETQYF
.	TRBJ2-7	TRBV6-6	TGTGCCAGCAGTCCCAACACAGCCTACGGGCAGTACTTC	CASSPNTAYGQYF
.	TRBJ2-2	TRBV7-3	TGTGCCAGCAGCTTATCCCCTCAGGGATCGAACACCGGGGAGCTGTTTTTT	CASSLSPQGSNTGELFF
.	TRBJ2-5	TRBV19	TGTGCCAGTAGTGATGCGCAGGGATTTGAGGAGACCCAGTACTTC	CASSDAQGFEETQYF
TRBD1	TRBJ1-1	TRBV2	TGTGCCAGCAGTGGGGCAGGGGGCCTGGGGACTGAAGCTTTCTTT	CASSGAGGLGTEAFF
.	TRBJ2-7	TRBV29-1	TGCAGCTACAGGGGGGGGGCCTACGAGCAGTACTTC	CSYRGGAYEQYF
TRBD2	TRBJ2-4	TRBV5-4	TGTGCCAGCAGCTTGGAAGGGACTAGAGAAGGGTACTTC	CASSLEGTREGYF
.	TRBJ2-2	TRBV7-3	TGTGCCAGCAGCTTTAGCGTGAACACCGGGGAGCTGTTTTTT	CASSFSVNTGELFF
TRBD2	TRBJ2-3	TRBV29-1	TGCAGCGTTGTAACTAGCGGGAAAAGGGATACGCAGTATTTT	CSVVTSGKRDTQYF
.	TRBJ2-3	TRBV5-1	TGCGCCAGCAGCTTGGTCCTGGGGAGAGGAGAAACAGATACGCAGTATTTT	CASSLVLGRGETDTQYF
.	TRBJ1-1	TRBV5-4	TGTGCCAGCAGCTTGGCGGGGTGGAACACTGAAGCTTTCTTT	CASSLAGWNTEAFF
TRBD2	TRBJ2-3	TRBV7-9	TGTGCCAGCAGCTCTCAGCGGGGGGTAGGCACAGATACGCAGTATTTT	CASSSQRGVGTDTQYF
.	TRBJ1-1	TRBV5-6	TGTGCCAGCAGCTTGGGAGGCCCGAACACTGAAGCTTTCTTT	CASSLGGPNTEAFF
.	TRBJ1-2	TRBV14	TGTGCCAGCAGCCGTGGCCCTGGCTACACCTTC	CASSRGPGYTF
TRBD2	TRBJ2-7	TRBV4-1	TGCGCCAGCAGCCAAGGACCGGGGGGAACCTACGAGCAGTACTTC	CASSQGPGGTYEQYF
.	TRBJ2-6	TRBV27	TGTGCCAGCAGTTTTGGAGGGCCGGGGGCCAACGTCCTGACTTTC	CASSFGGPGANVLTF
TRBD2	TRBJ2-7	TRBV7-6	TGTGCCAGCAGCTTAGTGCAGCTAGCGGGAGGCGAGCAGTACTTC	CASSLVQLAGGEQYF
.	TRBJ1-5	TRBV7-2	TGTGCCAGCAGCGGCGCAGGGTCTAGCAATCAGCCCCAGCATTTT	CASSGAGSSNQPQHF
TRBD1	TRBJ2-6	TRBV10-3	TGTGCCATCAGTGAGAAGGGACAGGATTTCTCTGGGGCCAACGTCCTGACTTTC	CAISEKGQDFSGANVLTF
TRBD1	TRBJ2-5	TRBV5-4	TGTGCCAGCAGCTCGGACAGGGAGGAGACCCAGTACTTC	CASSSDREETQYF
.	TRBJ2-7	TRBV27	TGTGCCAGTAAAGGACTCCTGAGCTCCTACGAGCAGTACTTC	CASKGLLSSYEQYF
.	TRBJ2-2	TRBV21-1	TGTGCCAGCAGCAAAGGACAGAGAACAAACGGACAGGGGGCCAGCACCGGGGAGCTGTTTTTT	CASSKGQRTNGQGASTGELFF
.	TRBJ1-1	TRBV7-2	TGTGCCAGCAGCCAGACAAGGAACACTGAAGCTTTCTTT	CASSQTRNTEAFF
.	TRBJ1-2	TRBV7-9	TGTGCCATCTCAGGGGAGAACTATGGCTACACCTTC	CAISGENYGYTF
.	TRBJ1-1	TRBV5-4	TGTGCCAGCAGCTTAGCCGCGGGCGCCAAGCGCACTGAAGCTTTCTTT	CASSLAAGAKRTEAFF
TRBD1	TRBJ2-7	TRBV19	TGTGCCAGTAGCGGACGATCGACCGGACAGGGTCGTTGGTACGAGCAGTACTTC	CASSGRSTGQGRWYEQYF
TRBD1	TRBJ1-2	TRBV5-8	TGTGCCAGCAGCTTCAAGCCGGGACAGGCCGGCTCCAACTATGGCTACACCTTC	CASSFKPGQAGSNYGYTF
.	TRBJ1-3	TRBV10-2	TGCGCCAGCAGTGATGTCGGACAGACGGACGGAAACACCATATATTTT	CASSDVGQTDGNTIYF
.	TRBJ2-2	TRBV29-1	TGCAGCCACAGGGTGGCCGGGGAGCTGTTTTTT	CSHRVAGELFF
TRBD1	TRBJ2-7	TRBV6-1	TGTGCCAGCAGTCGACAGGGGGTTAACTACGAGCAGTACTTC	CASSRQGVNYEQYF
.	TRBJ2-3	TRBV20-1	TGCAGAGGAGCCGGCACAGATACGCAGTATTTT	CRGAGTDTQYF
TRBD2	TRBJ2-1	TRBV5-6	TGTGCCAGCAGCTTGGGGGCGGGAGGGTATGAGCAGTTCTTC	CASSLGAGGYEQFF
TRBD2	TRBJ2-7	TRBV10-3	TGTGCCACCATGGGGGGGCGGGAGGCGTCCTACGAGCAGTACTTC	CATMGGREASYEQYF
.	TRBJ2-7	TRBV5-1	TGCGCCAGCAGCTTGGGGGACTACGAGCAGTACTTC	CASSLGDYEQYF
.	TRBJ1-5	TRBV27	TGTGCCAGCAGTACGCTGGGGGGGAGCAATCAGCCCCAGCATTTT	CASSTLGGSNQPQHF
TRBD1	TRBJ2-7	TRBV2	TGTGCCAGCAGTGAATTTGGACAGGGGGCACAGTACTTC	CASSEFGQGAQYF
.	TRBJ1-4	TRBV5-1	TGCGCCAGCAGCTTGGATCGTGGGGGGTCTAATGAAAAACTGTTTTTT	CASSLDRGGSNEKLFF
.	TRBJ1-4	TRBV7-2	TGTGCCAGCAGCTTAGACTTATATAATGAAAAACTGTTTTTT	CASSLDLYNEKLFF
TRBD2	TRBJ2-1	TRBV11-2	TGTGCCAGCAGCGGACCGGGACTAGCCAATGAGCAGTTCTTC	CASSGPGLANEQFF
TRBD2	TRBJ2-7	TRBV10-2	TGCGCCAGCATAGAGGGGACTAGCTCCTACGAGCAGTACTTC	CASIEGTSSYEQYF
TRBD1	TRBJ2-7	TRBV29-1	TGCAGCGCACTCGGACAGGGGGCTCATCACGAGCAGTACTTC	CSALGQGAHHEQYF
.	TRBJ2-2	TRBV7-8	TGTGCCAGCAGCAAGGGGGCCGGGAGCACCGGGGAGCTGTTTTTT	CASSKGAGSTGELFF